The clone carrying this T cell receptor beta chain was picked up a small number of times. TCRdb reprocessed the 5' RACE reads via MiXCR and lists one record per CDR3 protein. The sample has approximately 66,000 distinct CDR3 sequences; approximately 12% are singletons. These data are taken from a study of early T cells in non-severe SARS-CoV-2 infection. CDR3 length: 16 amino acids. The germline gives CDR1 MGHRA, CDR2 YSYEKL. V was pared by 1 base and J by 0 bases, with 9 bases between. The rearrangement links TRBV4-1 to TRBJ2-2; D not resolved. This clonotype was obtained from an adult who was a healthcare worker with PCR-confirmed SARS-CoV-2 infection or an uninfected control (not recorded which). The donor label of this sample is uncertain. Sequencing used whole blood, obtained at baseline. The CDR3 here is CASSQVVKTNTGELFF. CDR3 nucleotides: TGCGCCAGCAGCCAAGTTGTGAAAACGAACACCGGGGAGCTGTTTTTT.